The 21 T cell receptor beta chains reported below all come from one sample, sequenced in a study of regulatory T cells (dated by TCRdb to the late 2010s). Library creation used the immunoSEQ multiplex PCR assay. The multiplex PCR used 52 forward TRBV primers and 13 reverse TRBJ primers, with assay-based and computational corrections for amplification bias. Imported from immuneACCESS, the table was reduced by TCRdb to in-frame sequences with V and J called. These copies leave out some clones; in studies compared against another copy, an unresolved V gene accounts for under half, and the cause of the remainder is not known. For this sample the table gives a few thousand clones, of which around 94% were detected only once. Roughly 3.3% of the sample goes to the ten largest clones. Summary of the overall study and its limitations: Regulatory T cells from CD3G-deficient patients showed reduced Shannon diversity compared with autologous conventional CD4+ cells and with control regulatory T cells.

Which antigens these TCRs recognize remains unknown. The sample was CD4+ Tregs sorted from blood. These receptors were taken from a person aged 18 to 35 with CD3G deficiency.

This chain connects TRBV19 to TRBJ1-5; TRBD1 matches 9 bases. Germline CDR1 and CDR2: LNHDA and SQIVND (reference sequence). With 6 bases clipped from V and 6 bases from J, the junction kept 6 bases outside the gene matches. This CDR3 comprises 14 residues. CDR3 region: CASSPQGATQPQHF. CDR3 nucleotides: TGTGCCAGTAGCCCACAGGGGGCAACTCAGCCCCAGCATTTT.

This rearrangement joins TRBV28 to TRBJ2-3; D possibly matches TRBD1 or TRBD2 (6 bases each). Deletions cut 4 bases from V and 4 bases from J, with 9 bases between. CDR1 and CDR2 (germline): MDHEN, SYDVKM. This CDR3 region has 13 residues. CDR3 nucleotides: TGTGCCAGCAGTTCGGGGGCGCCAGATACGCAGTATTTT. It is translated as CASSSGAPDTQYF.

The chain carries TRBV6-1 and TRBJ2-7; D tentatively fits TRBD1 or TRBD2 (5 bases each). With 7 bases removed from V and 4 bases from J, the gap between germline ends came to 14 bases. The CDR3 covers 13 residues. Germline V gene data show CDR1 as MNHNS and CDR2 as SASEGT. The CDR3 region has the DNA TGTGCCAGCACGGGACGGCTGGGGTACGAGCAGTACTTC. This gives the protein CASTGRLGYEQYF.

V usage is TRBV18 and J usage is TRBJ2-3; D unclear. The CDR3 length is 11 residues. Germline values: CDR1 KGHSH, CDR2 LQKENI. Trimming removed 6 bases at V and 6 bases at J, with 7 bases between. CDR3 protein: CASSGQDTQYF. In DNA, the CDR3 is TGTGCCAGCTCCGGGCAGGATACGCAGTATTTT.

The DNA for the CDR3 is TGTGCCAGCAGTGAGACAGGCCACTATGGCTACACCTTC. Translating it yields CASSETGHYGYTF. This sequence joins TRBV6-1 and TRBJ1-2; D might be TRBD1 (6 bases). In germline, CDR1 is MNHNS, CDR2 SASEGT. The CDR3 is 13 residues long. V dropped 3 bases and J dropped 3 bases, with 8 bases sitting between them.

CDR3 in DNA: TGTGCCAGCACGGGTTTAGCCTACAATGAGCAGTTCTTC. It yields the protein CASTGLAYNEQFF. The gene calls are TRBV7-2 and TRBJ2-1; D not resolved. This CDR3 has 13 residues. V lost 7 bases to trimming and J lost 2 bases, with 9 bases between them. Germline-derived CDR1 and CDR2 are SGHTA and FQGNSA. The entire variable domain, with the rest obtained from reference TRBV7-2 and TRBJ2-1, is as follows: GAGVSQSPSNKVTEKGKDVELRCDPISGHTALYWYRQSLGQGLEFLIYFQGNSAPDKSGLPSDRFSAERTGGSVSTLTIQRTQQEDSAVYLCASTGLAYNEQFFGPGTRLTVL.

The CDR3 loop reads CSAVTGKGYTF. CDR3 coding DNA: TGCAGTGCCGTTACAGGGAAAGGCTACACCTTC. J is TRBJ1-2 and V is TRBV20-1, with TRBD1 as a possible D gene (6 bases). V was trimmed by 6 bases and J by 8 bases, leaving 13 bases between them. The CDR3 is 11 residues long. Germline lookup yields CDR1 DFQATT and CDR2 SNEGSKA (reference sequence).

The chain has TRBV10-3 and TRBJ2-4, with D possibly TRBD1 on 5 matching bases. There are 15 residues in the CDR3. Germline values: CDR1 ENHRY, CDR2 SYGVKD. Trimming took off 7 bases at V and 2 bases at J, with 15 bases between the two ends. CDR3 in amino acids: CAINPSTESKNIQYF. DNA for the CDR3: TGTGCCATCAACCCCTCGACAGAGTCCAAAAACATTCAGTACTTC.

This clone was seen just once. V is TRBV30 and J is TRBJ2-7; D assignment may be TRBD1 or TRBD2 (6 bases each). The V gene lost 0 bases and the J gene lost 2 bases, with 11 bases spanning the gap. Germline CDR1 and CDR2: GTSNPN and SVGIG (reference sequence). The CDR3 totals 14 residues. CDR3 coding DNA: TGTGCCTGGAGTGTAGGGGGGAAGGCCTACGAGCAGTACTTC. Encoded protein: CAWSVGGKAYEQYF. Full variable domain (remainder filled in from reference TRBV30 and TRBJ2-7): SQTIHQWPATLVQPVGSPLSLECTVEGTSNPNLYWYRQAAGRGLQLLFYSVGIGQISSEVPQNLSASRPQDRQFILSSKKLLLSDSGFYLCAWSVGGKAYEQYFGPGTRLTVT.

The gene calls are TRBV5-1 and TRBJ2-6; 8 nucleotides agree with TRBD1. Germline V gives CDR1 SGHRS, CDR2 YFSETQ. The CDR3 loop spans 17 amino acids. V shed 4 bases and J 0 bases; nucleotides not matched to a gene: 6. CDR3 nucleotide sequence: TGCGCCAGCAGCCCTGGGACAGGCGGCTCTGGGGCCAACGTCCTGACTTTC. Translation: CASSPGTGGSGANVLTF.

This clone came up a few times. The V and J genes are TRBV5-6 and TRBJ1-6; 11 nucleotides agree with TRBD1. Germline CDR1 SGHDT, CDR2 YYEEEE. CDR3 size: 14 residues. V trimming: 5 bases; J trimming: 11 bases; junction bases outside the gene matches: 6. The CDR3 spells CASSYGQGATPLHF. As DNA, the CDR3 is TGTGCCAGCAGTTATGGACAGGGGGCTACACCCCTCCACTTT.

This clone was recorded once. The V call is TRBV5-1, the J call TRBJ2-1, with no clear D. The CDR3 loop spans 14 amino acids. CDR1 is SGHRS, CDR2 YFSETQ, per germline. The ends were cut back, 0 bases at V and 6 bases at J, with 10 bases in the middle. CDR3: CASSLGANLNEQFF. Written as DNA, the CDR3 is TGCGCCAGCAGCTTGGGGGCTAACCTCAATGAGCAGTTCTTC.

The rearrangement uses TRBV28 and TRBJ2-5; maybe TRBD2 (5 bases). The V end lost 3 bases, the J end lost 11 bases, and 10 bases lay between the germline ends. Germline-derived CDR1 and CDR2 are MDHEN and SYDVKM. The CDR3 has 11 residues. The CDR3 DNA reads TGTGCCAGCAGTTTTTACGGGGAGCAGTACTTC. Translated: CASSFYGEQYF.

The V call is TRBV14, the J call TRBJ2-3; D is unresolved. Trimming left V 6 bases short and J 0 bases short, with 1 base between. Germline lookup yields CDR1 SGHDN and CDR2 FVKESK. The CDR3 sequence is 11 residues long. The CDR3 sequence: CASRSTDTQYF. The CDR3 bases are TGTGCCAGCAGAAGCACAGATACGCAGTATTTT.

The chain recombines TRBV2 with TRBJ2-7; D gene uncertain. The V gene lost 6 bases and the J gene lost 3 bases, with 9 bases spanning the gap. Germline V gene data show CDR1 as SNHLY and CDR2 as FYNNEI. The CDR3 contains 12 residues. CDR3 loop: CASRTFLYEQYF. CDR3 sequence (DNA): TGTGCCAGCAGGACCTTCCTCTACGAGCAGTACTTC.

The gene calls are TRBV7-9 and TRBJ2-3; 7 positions agree with TRBD1. The CDR3 sequence is 15 residues long. V shed 6 bases and J 4 bases; nucleotides not matched to a gene: 10. The germline V gene encodes CDR1 SEHNR and CDR2 FQNEAQ (reference sequence). The chain's CDR3 is CASSTGAATSDTQYF. DNA of the CDR3: TGTGCCAGCAGTACAGGGGCCGCGACATCAGATACGCAGTATTTT.

This clone has just a few counts. The chain combines TRBV7-2 with TRBJ2-5; no clear D. The CDR3 extends over 17 amino acids. The germline V gene encodes CDR1 SGHTA and CDR2 FQGNSA. Trimming stripped 5 bases from V and 2 bases from J, with 21 bases between. CDR3 region: CASSPRRGYVGQETQYF. DNA for the CDR3: TGTGCCAGCAGCCCACGAAGAGGTTATGTAGGGCAAGAGACCCAGTACTTC.

The rearrangement uses TRBV9 and TRBJ1-2; D is possibly TRBD1 (6 bases). CDR3 length: 12 amino acids. The V end was cut by 6 bases, the J end by 4 bases, with 10 bases between. From germline, CDR1 is SGDLS and CDR2 YYNGEE. The CDR3 coding sequence is TGTGCCAGCAACAGGGAAGCCTATGGCTACACCTTC. Amino acids: CASNREAYGYTF.

The rearrangement uses TRBV10-1 and TRBJ2-4; no clear D. The CDR3 is made up of 14 amino acids. V was clipped by 4 bases and J by 2 bases, with 9 bases between them. The germline CDR1 and CDR2 sequences are WNHNN and SYGVQD (reference sequence). CDR3: CASSGWGSKNIQYF. In DNA form, the CDR3 reads TGCGCCAGCAGTGGTTGGGGATCCAAAAACATTCAGTACTTC.

The chain carries TRBV6-1 and TRBJ2-3, with 9 bases aligning to TRBD2. The CDR3 sequence is 15 residues long. The germline V gene encodes CDR1 MNHNS and CDR2 SASEGT. V lost 6 bases, J lost 4 bases, and 8 bases stayed unmatched. CDR3 coding DNA: TGTGCCAGCAGGCGGGGACTAGCAGTGGCAGATACGCAGTATTTT. Residues: CASRRGLAVADTQYF.

The V gene is TRBV7-6, the J gene TRBJ2-7; D is possibly TRBD2 (6 bases). Looked up from germline, CDR1 is SGHVS and CDR2 is FNYEAQ. V lost 2 bases and J 6 bases, leaving 11 bases between the germline ends. The CDR3 runs 13 residues. CDR3 sequence (DNA): TGTGCCAGCAGCTTATGGCAGGAGGGCGAGCAGTACTTC. Its translation is CASSLWQEGEQYF. The variable domain in full, with the rest retrieved from reference TRBV7-6 and TRBJ2-7, is GAGVSQSPRYKVTKRGQDVALRCDPISGHVSLYWYRQALGQGPEFLTYFNYEAQQDKSGLPNDRFSAERPEGSISTLTIQRTEQRDSAMYRCASSLWQEGEQYFGPGTRLTVT.